Sequencing of this T cell receptor (beta chain) was carried out in a study of T cell changes during pregnancy in multiple sclerosis (dated by TCRdb to the late 2010s). Study-wide context: Changes in the T cell repertoire over the course of pregnancy were examined in this study in women with multiple sclerosis.

The library relied on the immunoSEQ multiplex PCR assay. The table was pulled from immuneACCESS by TCRdb, which kept in-frame rearrangements only. Such tables lose some clones; where checked, under half of the loss comes from unresolved V genes, and the rest has no known cause. This sample has around 100,000 clones in its table, and over 75% of those were observed once. The biggest ten clones account for over 0.6% of the sample. To note about this clone: The antigen it recognizes is unknown. No qualities accompany the bases; no much larger clone lies one base away.

The CDR3 contains 16 residues, cysteine and phenylalanine counted. Here the CDR3 DNA is all that survives: 48 bases in frame from base 1. CDR1 and CDR2, per the germline V gene, are MDHEN and SYDVKM. V is cut back by 4 bases and J by 10 bases, with 15 bases in the junction unmatched. This receptor was identified in a female donor in good health, enrolled as a control in a pregnancy study. Here the chain combines TRBV28 and TRBJ1-4; TRBD1 lines up with 7 middle nucleotides. The sample in question was peripheral blood, obtained in the second trimester of pregnancy. The nucleotides read TGTGCCAGCAGTTACACACGGACAGGTTCATTGGCAAAACTGTTTTTT. This gives the protein CASSYTRTGSLAKLFF.